The clone carrying this T cell receptor (beta chain) was seen at least ten times. Its antigen is unknown. Germline trimming cut 5 bases from V and 7 bases from J; bases unmatched to any gene: 10. CDR1 and CDR2 (germline): MNHEY, SMNVEV (reference sequence). The CDR3 extends over 15 amino acids. The data derive from a study of T cells after posttransplantation cyclophosphamide. Study conclusions and caveats: After PTCy, TRB diversity resembled that of CNI/methotrexate controls. TRB overlap between skin or GI tissue T cells and blood was limited. Donor CD8+ memory clones often dominated recipient blood repertoires at later times.

Produced via immunoSEQ multiplex PCR; TCRdb's table is partial and in-frame only. The sample presents some 43,000 clones, none singletons. The genes are TRBV27 and TRBJ2-2, with 7 bases aligning to TRBD2. This TCR was sampled from a man aged 40-49 years in good health, CMV-negative, and a related stem cell transplant donor. Sequencing was carried out using PBMCs. The CDR3 DNA is TGTGCCAGCAGTCTCTCCGGGACTAATTTCGGGGAGCTGTTTTTT. Translation gives CASSLSGTNFGELFF.